The 2 T cell receptor beta chains below come from one sample, sequenced in a study of T cells in tumors after PD-1 blockade (dated by TCRdb to the late 2010s). Explained via the paper, the time point label denotes: after anti-PD-1 therapy. Library construction relied on the immunoSEQ multiplex PCR assay. TCRdb took this table from immuneACCESS and kept in-frame rearrangements with V and J called. Such tables lack part of the clones; where checked against another copy, unresolved V genes explain under half of the gap, and the rest is unexplained. This sample holds roughly 14,000 clones; roughly 80% were observed only once. The leading ten clones occupy around 25% of the sample. This sample comprised PBMCs, obtained after anti-PD-1 treatment. These receptors all stem from a human donor with basal cell carcinoma.

The gene calls are TRBV5-5 and TRBJ2-7; TRBD2 agrees at 12 bases. V shed 3 bases, J shed 10 bases, and the junction held 8 bases outside the gene matches. CDR1 is SGHKS and CDR2 is YYEKEE in the germline V gene (reference sequence). CDR3 size: 14 residues. The CDR3 loop is CASSYMTSGREQYF. The CDR3 nucleotides read TGTGCCAGCAGCTATATGACTAGCGGGAGAGAACAGTACTTC.

V gene TRBV30 combines with J gene TRBJ1-5, with D uncertain. Germline V lookup: CDR1 GTSNPN, CDR2 SVGIG (reference sequence). Trimming stripped 5 bases from V and 0 bases from J, with 14 bases between. The CDR3 runs 15 residues. Here the CDR3 DNA reads TGTGCCTGGGCCTCAGGAGCATATAGCAATCAGCCCCAGCATTTT. It yields the protein CAWASGAYSNQPQHF. Based on the CDR3 plus reference TRBV30 and TRBJ1-5, the full variable domain is SQTIHQWPATLVQPVGSPLSLECTVEGTSNPNLYWYRQAAGRGLQLLFYSVGIGQISSEVPQNLSASRPQDRQFILSSKKLLLSDSGFYLCAWASGAYSNQPQHFGDGTRLSIL.